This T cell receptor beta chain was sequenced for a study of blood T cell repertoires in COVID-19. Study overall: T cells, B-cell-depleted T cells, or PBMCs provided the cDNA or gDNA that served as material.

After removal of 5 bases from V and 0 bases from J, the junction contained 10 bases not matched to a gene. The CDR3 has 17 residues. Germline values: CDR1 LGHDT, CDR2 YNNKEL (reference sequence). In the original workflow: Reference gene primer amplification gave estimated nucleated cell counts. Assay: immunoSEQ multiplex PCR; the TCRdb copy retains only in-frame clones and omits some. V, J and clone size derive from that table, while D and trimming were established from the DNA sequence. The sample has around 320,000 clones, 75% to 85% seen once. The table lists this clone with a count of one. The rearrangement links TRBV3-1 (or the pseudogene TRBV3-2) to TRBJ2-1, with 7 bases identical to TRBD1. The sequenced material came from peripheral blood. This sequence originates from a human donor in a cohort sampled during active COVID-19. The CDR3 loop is CASSSPKGASSYNEQFF. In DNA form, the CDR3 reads TGTGCCAGCAGCTCCCCTAAGGGGGCGAGCTCCTACAATGAGCAGTTCTTC.